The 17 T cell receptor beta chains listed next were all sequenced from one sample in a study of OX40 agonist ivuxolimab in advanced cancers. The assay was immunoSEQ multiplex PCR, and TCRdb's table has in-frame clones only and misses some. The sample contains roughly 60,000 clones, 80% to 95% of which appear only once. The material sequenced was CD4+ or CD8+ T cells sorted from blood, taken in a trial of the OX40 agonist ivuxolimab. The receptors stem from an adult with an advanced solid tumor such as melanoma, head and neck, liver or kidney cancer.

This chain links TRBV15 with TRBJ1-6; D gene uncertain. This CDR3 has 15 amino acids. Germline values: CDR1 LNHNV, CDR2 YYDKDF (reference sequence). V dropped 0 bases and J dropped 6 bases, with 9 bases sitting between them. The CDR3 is CATSRDAPGNSPLHF. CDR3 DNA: TGTGCCACCAGCAGAGACGCGCCGGGTAATTCACCCCTCCACTTT.

CDR3 protein: CASSPPQSYNEKLFF. The CDR3, as DNA: TGTGCCAGCTCACCACCTCAGAGTTATAATGAAAAACTGTTTTTT. The gene calls are TRBV18 and TRBJ1-4; D is unresolved. From germline, CDR1 is KGHSH and CDR2 LQKENI. The CDR3 sequence is 15 residues long. V was cut by 0 bases and J by 4 bases, with 9 bases left in between.

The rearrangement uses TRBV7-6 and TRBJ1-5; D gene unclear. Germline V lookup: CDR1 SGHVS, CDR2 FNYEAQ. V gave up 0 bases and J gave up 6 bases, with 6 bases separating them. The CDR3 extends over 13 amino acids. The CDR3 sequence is CASSLATGQPQHF. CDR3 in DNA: TGTGCCAGCAGCTTAGCGACGGGTCAGCCCCAGCATTTT. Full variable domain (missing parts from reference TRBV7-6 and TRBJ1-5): GAGVSQSPRYKVTKRGQDVALRCDPISGHVSLYWYRQALGQGPEFLTYFNYEAQQDKSGLPNDRFSAERPEGSISTLTIQRTEQRDSAMYRCASSLATGQPQHFGDGTRLSIL.

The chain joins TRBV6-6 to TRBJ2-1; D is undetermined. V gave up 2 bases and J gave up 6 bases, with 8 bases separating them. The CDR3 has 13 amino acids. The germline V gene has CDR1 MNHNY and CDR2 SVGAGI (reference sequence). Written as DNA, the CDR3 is TGTGCCAGCAGTTACCGCCTGGCCAATGAGCAGTTCTTC. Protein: CASSYRLANEQFF.

The CDR3 coding sequence is TGTGCCAGCAGGACAACGGCAGCGCAAACCTACGAGCAGTACTTC. This encodes CASRTTAAQTYEQYF. The chain combines TRBV19 with TRBJ2-7; D is perhaps TRBD1 (5 bases). The ends were cut back, 9 bases at V and 2 bases at J, with 20 bases in the middle. In germline, CDR1 is LNHDA, CDR2 SQIVND (reference sequence). This CDR3 contains 15 residues.

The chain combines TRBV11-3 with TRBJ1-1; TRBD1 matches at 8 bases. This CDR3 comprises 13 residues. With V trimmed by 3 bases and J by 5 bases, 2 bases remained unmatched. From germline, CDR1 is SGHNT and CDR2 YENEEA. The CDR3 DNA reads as TGTGCCAGCAGCTTGTACAGGGGGACTGAAGCTTTCTTT. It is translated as CASSLYRGTEAFF.

CDR3 sequence: CASSLDAGPPYEQYF. In nucleotides, the CDR3 is TGTGCCAGCAGCTTGGATGCGGGACCCCCCTACGAGCAGTACTTC. The chain is built from TRBV5-4 and TRBJ2-7, with a tentative D call TRBD2 (6 bases). The CDR3 loop spans 15 amino acids. Trimming removed 0 bases from V and 2 bases from J, with 12 bases in between. CDR1 is SGHNT, CDR2 YYREEE, per germline (reference sequence).

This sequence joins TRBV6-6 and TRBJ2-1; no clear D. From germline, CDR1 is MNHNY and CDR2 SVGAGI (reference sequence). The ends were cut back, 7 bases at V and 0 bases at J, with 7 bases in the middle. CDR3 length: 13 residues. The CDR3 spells CASTSSSYNEQFF. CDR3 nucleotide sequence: TGTGCCAGCACCAGTAGCTCCTACAATGAGCAGTTCTTC.

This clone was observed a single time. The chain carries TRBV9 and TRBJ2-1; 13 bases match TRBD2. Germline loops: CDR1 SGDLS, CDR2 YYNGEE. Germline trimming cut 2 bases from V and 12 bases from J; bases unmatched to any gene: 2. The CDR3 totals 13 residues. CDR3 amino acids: CASSVTSGRAQFF. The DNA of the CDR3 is TGTGCCAGCAGCGTCACTAGCGGGAGGGCGCAGTTCTTC. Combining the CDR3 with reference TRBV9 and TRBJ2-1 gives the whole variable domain DSGVTQTPKHLITATGQRVTLRCSPRSGDLSVYWYQQSLDQGLQFLIQYYNGEERAKGNILERFSAQQFPDLHSELNLSSLELGDSALYFCASSVTSGRAQFFGPGTRLTVL.

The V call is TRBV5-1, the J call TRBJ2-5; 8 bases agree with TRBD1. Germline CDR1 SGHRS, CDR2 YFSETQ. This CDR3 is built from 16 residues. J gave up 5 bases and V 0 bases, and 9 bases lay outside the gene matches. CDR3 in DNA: TGCGCCAGCAGCTTGGGGTACCAGGGGGCTAAGGAGACCCAGTACTTC. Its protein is CASSLGYQGAKETQYF. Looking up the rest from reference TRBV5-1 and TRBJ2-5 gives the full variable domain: KAGVTQTPRYLIKTRGQQVTLSCSPISGHRSVSWYQQTPGQGLQFLFEYFSETQRNKGNFPGRFSGRQFSNSRSEMNVSTLELGDSALYLCASSLGYQGAKETQYFGPGTRLLVL.

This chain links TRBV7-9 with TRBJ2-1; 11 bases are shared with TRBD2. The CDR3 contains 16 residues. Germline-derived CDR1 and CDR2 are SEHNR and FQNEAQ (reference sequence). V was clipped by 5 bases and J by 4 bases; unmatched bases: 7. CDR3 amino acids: CASSLVAGGGYNEQFF. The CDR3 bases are TGTGCCAGCAGCCTCGTAGCGGGAGGGGGGTACAATGAGCAGTTCTTC.

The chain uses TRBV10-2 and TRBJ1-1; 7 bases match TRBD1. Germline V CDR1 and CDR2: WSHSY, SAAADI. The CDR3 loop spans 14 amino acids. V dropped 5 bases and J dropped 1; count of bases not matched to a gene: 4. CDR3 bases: TGCGCCAGCAGTTTGACAGGGTGGAACACTGAAGCTTTCTTT. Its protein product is CASSLTGWNTEAFF.

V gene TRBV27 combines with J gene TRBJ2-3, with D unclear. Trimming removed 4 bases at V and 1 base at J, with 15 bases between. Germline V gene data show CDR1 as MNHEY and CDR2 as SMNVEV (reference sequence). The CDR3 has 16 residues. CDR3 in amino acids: CASSSVRARRTDTQYF. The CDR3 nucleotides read TGTGCCAGCAGTTCCGTCCGGGCGAGGCGCACAGATACGCAGTATTTT.

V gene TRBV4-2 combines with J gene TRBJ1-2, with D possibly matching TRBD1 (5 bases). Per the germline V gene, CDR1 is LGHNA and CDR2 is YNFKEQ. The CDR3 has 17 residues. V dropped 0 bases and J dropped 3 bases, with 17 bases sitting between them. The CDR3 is CASSQDIRGARDYGYTF. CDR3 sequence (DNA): TGTGCCAGCAGCCAAGATATACGGGGCGCTCGGGACTATGGCTACACCTTC.

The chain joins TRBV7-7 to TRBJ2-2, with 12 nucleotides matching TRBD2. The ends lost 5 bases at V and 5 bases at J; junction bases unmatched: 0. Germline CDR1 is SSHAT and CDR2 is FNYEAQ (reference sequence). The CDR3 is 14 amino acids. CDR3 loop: CASSGTSGTGELFF. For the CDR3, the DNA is TGTGCCAGCAGCGGGACTAGCGGGACCGGGGAGCTGTTTTTT.

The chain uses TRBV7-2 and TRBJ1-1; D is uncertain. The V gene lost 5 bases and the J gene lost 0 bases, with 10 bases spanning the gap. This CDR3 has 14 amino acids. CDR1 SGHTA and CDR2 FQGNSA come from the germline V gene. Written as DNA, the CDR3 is TGTGCCAGCAGCCGGATGGGGATGAACACTGAAGCTTTCTTT. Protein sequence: CASSRMGMNTEAFF.

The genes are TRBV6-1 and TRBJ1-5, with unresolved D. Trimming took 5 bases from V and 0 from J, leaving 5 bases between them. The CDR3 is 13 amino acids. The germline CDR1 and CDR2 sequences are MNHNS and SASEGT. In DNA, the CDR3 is TGTGCCAGCAGTTATGGTAGCAATCAGCCCCAGCATTTT. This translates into CASSYGSNQPQHF.